The 24 T cell receptor beta chains listed next were all sequenced from one sample in a study of PD-L1 blockade in urothelial cancer. Repertoires were generated with immunoSEQ multiplex PCR, while TCRdb's copy carries only in-frame clones and drops some. The sample contains 53,000 or so clones, approximately 86% of which appear only once. The sequencing used PBMCs, collected around atezolizumab (anti-PD-L1) treatment. These receptors were collected from a man between 60 and 70 years old with urothelial cancer.

The chain joins TRBV19 to TRBJ1-1; D may be TRBD1 (5 bases). The V gene's germline CDR1 is LNHDA and CDR2 SQIVND (reference sequence). Trimming left V 6 bases short and J 7 bases short, with 21 bases between. This CDR3 region has 15 residues. CDR3 DNA sequence: TGTGCCAGTAGCACAGGCGGTCCCTTTCCCCTTGAAGCTTTCTTT. Protein: CASSTGGPFPLEAFF.

The rearrangement links TRBV7-2 to TRBJ1-4; D uncertain. This CDR3 is built from 14 residues. In germline, CDR1 is SGHTA, CDR2 FQGNSA. V lost 7 bases, J lost 2 bases, and 11 bases lay in between. The CDR3, as DNA: TGTGCCAGCAAACCCAGGCCCACTAATGAAAAACTGTTTTTT. As protein: CASKPRPTNEKLFF. Filled out from reference TRBV7-2 and TRBJ1-4, the complete variable domain reads GAGVSQSPSNKVTEKGKDVELRCDPISGHTALYWYRQSLGQGLEFLIYFQGNSAPDKSGLPSDRFSAERTGGSVSTLTIQRTQQEDSAVYLCASKPRPTNEKLFFGSGTQLSVL.

This clone was detected once. The chain links TRBV10-2 to TRBJ1-5; TRBD1 matches at 10 bases. Unmatched junction bases numbered 5, after V lost 6 bases and J lost 3 bases. This CDR3 has 15 amino acids. Germline values: CDR1 WSHSY, CDR2 SAAADI. The CDR3 DNA is TGCGCCAGCAGGACCGGGACAGGGGTCAATCAGCCCCAGCATTTT. Its translation: CASRTGTGVNQPQHF.

The rearrangement links TRBV4-1 to TRBJ1-6; TRBD1 agrees at 7 bases. Germline loops: CDR1 MGHRA, CDR2 YSYEKL. J gave up 6 bases and V 0 bases, and 5 bases lay outside the gene matches. The CDR3 extends over 16 amino acids. CDR3 protein: CASSQDPDRANSPLHF. CDR3 DNA: TGCGCCAGCAGCCAAGATCCCGACAGGGCTAATTCACCCCTCCACTTT.

The J gene is TRBJ2-7, the V gene TRBV18; TRBD2 matches 15 bases. This CDR3 has 17 residues. Germline CDR1 is KGHSH and CDR2 is LQKENI. V shed 2 bases, J shed 0 bases, and the junction held 2 bases outside the gene matches. In DNA form, the CDR3 reads TGTGCCAGCTCACCAGGGACTAGCGGGGGGAACTCCTACGAGCAGTACTTC. Its translation is CASSPGTSGGNSYEQYF. Together with reference TRBV18 and TRBJ2-7, the CDR3 gives the full variable domain: NAGVMQNPRHLVRRRGQEARLRCSPMKGHSHVYWYRQLPEEGLKFMVYLQKENIIDESGMPKERFSAEFPKEGPSILRIQQVVRGDSAAYFCASSPGTSGGNSYEQYFGPGTRLTVT.

The chain links TRBV6-4 to TRBJ2-2, with 7 bases matching TRBD1. Germline V CDR1 and CDR2: MRHNA, SNTAGT. The CDR3 is made up of 16 amino acids. V trimming: 5 bases; J trimming: 4 bases; junction bases outside the gene matches: 10. CDR3 in DNA: TGTGCCAGCAGTACCGCGACAGGGTCGGCCACCGGGGAGCTGTTTTTT. Protein: CASSTATGSATGELFF.

The chain combines TRBV19 with TRBJ1-2; D is possibly TRBD1 (5 bases). This CDR3 spans 12 amino acids. Germline CDR1 is LNHDA and CDR2 is SQIVND (reference sequence). The V and J ends lost 6 bases and 11 bases respectively, with 16 bases between them. For the CDR3, the DNA is TGTGCCAGTAGCTGGACACCGGTGGGTTACACCTTC. Its protein product is CASSWTPVGYTF.

This chain joins TRBV11-2 and TRBJ2-3, with D perhaps TRBD1 (5 bases). Trimming stripped 5 bases from V and 6 bases from J, with 12 bases between. Germline CDR1 is SGHAT and CDR2 is FQNNGV. The CDR3 is made up of 13 amino acids. The CDR3 nucleotides read TGTGCCAGCAGCGCCTGGGGCGAGGATACGCAGTATTTT. Protein sequence: CASSAWGEDTQYF.

The J gene is TRBJ1-5, the V gene TRBV10-3, with a possible D match to TRBD1 (5 bases). CDR3 length: 15 amino acids. Germline V lookup: CDR1 ENHRY, CDR2 SYGVKD. V was clipped by 4 bases and J by 4 bases, with 14 bases between them. As DNA, the CDR3 is TGTGCCATCAGTGGGGAAGGGGATCCGAATCAGCCCCAGCATTTT. This sequence encodes CAISGEGDPNQPQHF.

V and J are TRBV18 and TRBJ2-7; a possible D gene is TRBD2 (6 bases). V was cut by 3 bases and J by 5 bases, with 11 bases left in between. CDR3 size: 13 residues. The germline V gene encodes CDR1 KGHSH and CDR2 LQKENI. CDR3 bases: TGTGCCAGCTCACCGGGACTGAACGACGAGCAGTACTTC. It yields the protein CASSPGLNDEQYF.

CDR3 sequence reads: CATSRGLSDGELFF. CDR3 DNA sequence: TGTGCCACCAGCAGAGGGTTGTCAGACGGGGAGCTGTTTTTT. The V gene is TRBV15, the J gene TRBJ2-2; no clear D. The germline CDR1 and CDR2 sequences are LNHNV and YYDKDF (reference sequence). Trimming stripped 1 base from V and 7 bases from J, with 10 bases between. CDR3 length: 14 amino acids.

This clone was found a few times. This chain joins TRBV6-4 and TRBJ2-1, with D possibly being TRBD1 (6 bases). Germline V gene sequence: CDR1 MRHNA, CDR2 SNTAGT. The CDR3 spans 13 residues. The V and J ends lost 2 bases and 10 bases respectively, with 12 bases between them. This chain's CDR3 is CASSDETGGEQFF. CDR3 DNA sequence: TGTGCCAGCAGTGACGAGACAGGTGGGGAGCAGTTCTTC.

This chain connects TRBV7-3 to TRBJ2-7, with D possibly matching TRBD1 (6 bases). This CDR3 has 14 residues. The germline V gene encodes CDR1 SGHTA and CDR2 FQGTGA. Trimming cost V 5 bases and J 5 bases, with 16 bases left between them. CDR3 bases: TGTGCCAGCAGCCGTACCGGGACACCGGACGAGCAGTACTTC. This gives the protein CASSRTGTPDEQYF.

The chain is built from TRBV5-1 and TRBJ1-4, with D possibly TRBD1 on 5 matching bases. Trimming took 2 bases from V and 3 from J, leaving 8 bases between them. CDR1 is SGHRS and CDR2 is YFSETQ in the germline V gene. The CDR3 is made up of 14 amino acids. Here the CDR3 DNA reads TGCGCCAGCAGCTTAGGGGCCGCTAATGAAAAACTGTTTTTT. Amino acid sequence: CASSLGAANEKLFF.

The chain has TRBV30 and TRBJ2-7; no firm D call. This CDR3 has 12 residues. Trimming took 2 bases from V and 4 from J, leaving 9 bases between them. Germline V gene lookup returns CDR1 GTSNPN and CDR2 SVGIG (reference sequence). The CDR3 DNA follows: TGTGCCTGGAGTATAGCTCGGTACGAGCAGTACTTC. As protein: CAWSIARYEQYF.

J is TRBJ1-2 and V is TRBV30; maybe TRBD1 (5 bases). Trimming left V 2 bases short and J 6 bases short, with 25 bases between. CDR3 length: 17 residues. Germline loops: CDR1 GTSNPN, CDR2 SVGIG (reference sequence). The CDR3 nucleotides read TGTGCCTGGAGTCCACAGGAATCGCTGGTATTTGGGAATGGCTACACCTTC. It specifies CAWSPQESLVFGNGYTF.

The rearrangement uses TRBV4-3 and TRBJ2-1; 9 bases line up with TRBD2. The germline V gene has CDR1 LGHNA and CDR2 YSLEER. Losses at the gene ends were 6 bases for V and 3 bases for J; bases not matched to a gene: 9. The CDR3 contains 16 residues. CDR3 DNA: TGCGCCAGCAGTCGCGTAGCGGGAGCCGGCTACAATGAGCAGTTCTTC. This gives the protein CASSRVAGAGYNEQFF.

V gene TRBV5-1 combines with J gene TRBJ2-1, with 8 bases that match TRBD2. Per the germline V gene, CDR1 is SGHRS and CDR2 is YFSETQ. J was trimmed by 9 bases and V by 1 base; bases with no gene match: 9. This CDR3 contains 15 residues. The CDR3 is CASSLSSGGIGEQFF. CDR3 nucleotide sequence: TGCGCCAGCAGCTTGTCGAGCGGGGGTATCGGTGAGCAGTTCTTC.

The chain joins TRBV18 to TRBJ2-2, with 8 bases aligning to TRBD1. The J segment lost 7 bases and the V segment lost 6 bases, leaving 7 bases of the junction unmatched. The CDR3 extends over 14 amino acids. Germline V gene lookup returns CDR1 KGHSH and CDR2 LQKENI. The CDR3 bases are TGTGCCAGCTCCCCTCAGGGGGCAGTCGGGGAGCTGTTTTTT. Protein sequence: CASSPQGAVGELFF.

This clone was counted only a few times. The rearrangement uses TRBV19 and TRBJ1-2, with D possibly matching TRBD1 (5 bases). Trimming left V 4 bases short and J 8 bases short, with 14 bases between. Germline CDR1 reads LNHDA; CDR2 reads SQIVND (reference sequence). CDR3 length: 13 residues. The CDR3 here is CASSTVRVGGYTF. In DNA form, the CDR3 reads TGTGCCAGTAGTACAGTCAGGGTTGGAGGCTACACCTTC.

The chain has TRBV19 and TRBJ2-7, with TRBD1 as a possible D gene (5 bases). The V and J ends lost 3 bases and 9 bases respectively, with 18 bases between them. Germline CDR1 and CDR2: LNHDA and SQIVND (reference sequence). This CDR3 region has 14 residues. Here the CDR3 DNA reads TGTGCCAGTAGTATTGGGGCAGAGGAATCGGCGCAGTACTTC. Encoded protein: CASSIGAEESAQYF. The whole variable domain, filled in from reference TRBV19 and TRBJ2-7, reads DGGITQSPKYLFRKEGQNVTLSCEQNLNHDAMYWYRQDPGQGLRLIYYSQIVNDFQKGDIAEGYSVSREKKESFPLTVTSAQKNPTAFYLCASSIGAEESAQYFGPGTRLTVT.

Concerning this clone itself: At one of its ends the junction is not consistent with the germline gene, which may arise from a read error. The chain uses TRBV13 and TRBJ1-4; D is unclear. CDR1 and CDR2 from the germline V gene are PRHDT and FYEKMQ (reference sequence). The CDR3 has 14 amino acids. DNA for the CDR3: TGTGCCAGCAGCCTAGGCTCCCGCGGCGGGAAACTGTTTTTT. It encodes CASSLGSRGGKLFF.

The chain combines TRBV29-1 with TRBJ1-5; D remains unclear. Germline assignment: CDR1 SQVTM and CDR2 ANQGSEA. Trimming removed 4 bases from V and 5 bases from J, with 15 bases in between. The CDR3 has 14 residues. The CDR3 region is CSVVSGFGDQPQHF. CDR3 sequence (DNA): TGCAGCGTTGTGTCGGGGTTTGGGGATCAGCCCCAGCATTTT. Variable domain in full (rest from reference TRBV29-1 and TRBJ1-5): SAVISQKPSRDICQRGTSLTIQCQVDSQVTMMFWYRQQPGQSLTLIATANQGSEATYESGFVIDKFPISRPNLTFSTLTVSNMSPEDSSIYLCSVVSGFGDQPQHFGDGTRLSIL.

This rearrangement joins TRBV19 to TRBJ1-1; tentative D call: TRBD1 (5 bases). V was trimmed by 2 bases and J by 5 bases, leaving 12 bases between them. The CDR3 runs to 14 residues. Germline V CDR1 and CDR2: LNHDA, SQIVND (reference sequence). CDR3 amino acids: CASSIRGGQTEAFF. Written as DNA, the CDR3 is TGTGCCAGTAGTATAAGGGGTGGTCAAACTGAAGCTTTCTTT.